Listed below are T cell receptor beta chains from one sample, sequenced in a study of blood T cell repertoires in COVID-19. The assay was immunoSEQ multiplex PCR, and TCRdb's table has in-frame clones only and misses some. In the table there are 95,000 to 150,000 clones, 82% of which are singletons. Sequencing was performed on peripheral blood. The receptors derive from a woman aged 70-85 years with acute or convalescent COVID-19. CDR3s include the opening cysteine and the closing phenylalanine or tryptophan. D genes are given only for firm matches. The size entry is marked missing in some rows and otherwise reads once, few, many or a size class.

CDR3 length,clone size,D gene,J gene,V gene,CDR3 protein,CDR3 DNA
15,.,.,TRBJ2-4,TRBV11-2,CASSSIKGKENIQYF,TGTGCCAGCAGCTCCATTAAGGGGAAGGAAAACATTCAGTACTTC
15,once,TRBD2,TRBJ2-1,TRBV6-5,CASSHLAGGQGEQFF,TGTGCCAGCAGTCATCTAGCGGGGGGGCAGGGTGAGCAGTTCTTC
15,.,TRBD1,TRBJ1-5,TRBV19,CASSSGTGGGQPQHF,TGTGCCAGTAGTAGCGGGACAGGGGGCGGTCAGCCCCAGCATTTT
14,.,.,TRBJ1-6,TRBV11-2,CASSLGGPNSPLHF,TGTGCCAGCAGCTTAGGAGGGCCCAATTCACCCCTCCACTTT
14,.,TRBD2,TRBJ2-2,TRBV6-2/TRBV6-3,CASSSSGGTGELFF,TGTGCCAGCAGCAGTAGCGGGGGGACCGGGGAGCTGTTTTTT
17,.,TRBD1,TRBJ1-1,TRBV9,CASSVGNTGQGSTEAFF,TGTGCCAGCAGCGTTGGTAATACGGGACAGGGTTCCACTGAAGCTTTCTTT
15,.,.,TRBJ1-5,TRBV18,CASSPVIGGNQPQHF,TGTGCCAGCTCACCCGTGATAGGAGGGAATCAGCCCCAGCATTTT
17,few,.,TRBJ1-2,TRBV4-3,CASSQETGAEINYGYTF,TGCGCCAGCAGCCAAGAGACAGGCGCCGAAATTAACTATGGCTACACCTTC
13,.,TRBD1,TRBJ2-7,TRBV6-5,CASSRDRGHEQYF,TGTGCCAGCAGCCGGGACAGGGGACACGAGCAGTACTTC
19,.,TRBD1,TRBJ2-5,TRBV10-1,CASSGSPGQFGGIPETQYF,TGCGCCAGCAGTGGTTCCCCGGGACAGTTTGGAGGAATCCCAGAGACCCAGTACTTC
14,.,TRBD1,TRBJ2-1,TRBV6-2/TRBV6-3,CASSFAGGSNEQFF,TGTGCCAGCAGTTTTGCAGGGGGTAGCAATGAGCAGTTCTTC
20,.,TRBD1,TRBJ2-5,TRBV3-1/TRBV3-2,CASSRRGRDREVGLQETQYF,TGTGCCAGCAGCCGCCGGGGCCGGGACAGGGAAGTGGGCCTCCAAGAGACCCAGTACTTC
15,.,.,TRBJ2-1,TRBV7-2,CASSLVRVRHNEQFF,TGTGCCAGCAGCTTAGTGAGGGTACGACACAATGAGCAGTTCTTC
12,.,.,TRBJ1-2,TRBV2,CATRRGQWGYTF,TGTGCCACCCGAAGAGGACAGTGGGGCTACACCTTC
17,.,TRBD2,TRBJ2-5,TRBV14,CASSQSGGLTTGETQYF,TGTGCCAGCAGCCAGAGCGGGGGGCTAACGACGGGGGAGACCCAGTACTTC
15,.,.,TRBJ1-2,TRBV29-1,CSVEVFPGSDYGYTF,TGCAGCGTTGAAGTATTCCCCGGGTCAGACTATGGCTACACCTTC
15,.,TRBD1,TRBJ1-1,TRBV5-6,CASSLFQGAGTEAFF,TGTGCCAGCAGCTTGTTTCAGGGGGCCGGCACTGAAGCTTTCTTT
12,.,.,TRBJ1-1,TRBV28,CASTERDTEAFF,TGTGCCAGTACGGAGAGAGACACTGAAGCTTTCTTT
15,.,TRBD1,TRBJ1-2,TRBV6-1,CASSEYHRGDYGYTF,TGTGCCAGCAGTGAATATCACAGGGGGGACTATGGCTACACCTTC
15,.,TRBD2,TRBJ2-3,TRBV6-4,CASASGHESTDTQYF,TGTGCCAGCGCTAGCGGGCATGAGAGCACAGATACGCAGTATTTT
15,.,.,TRBJ1-2,TRBV6-5,CASSYSPTSGYGYTF,TGTGCCAGCAGTTATAGCCCCACCTCGGGGTATGGCTACACCTTC
15,.,.,TRBJ2-7,TRBV5-1,CASSPEVGTLYEQYF,TGCGCCAGCAGCCCGGAGGTTGGCACCCTCTACGAGCAGTACTTC
17,.,.,TRBJ2-2,TRBV27,CASSPQKKAGYTGELFF,TGTGCCAGCAGTCCGCAGAAGAAGGCGGGGTATACCGGGGAGCTGTTTTTT
15,once,TRBD2,TRBJ2-1,TRBV11-1,CASSPGGAQYNEQFF,TGTGCCAGCAGCCCGGGGGGGGCCCAGTACAATGAGCAGTTCTTC
13,few,TRBD1,TRBJ1-1,TRBV7-2,CASSRRQGSEAFF,TGTGCCAGCAGCAGACGACAGGGCTCTGAAGCTTTCTTT
14,.,.,TRBJ1-2,TRBV10-3,CAISLQAYNYGYTF,TGTGCCATCAGTTTACAGGCCTATAACTATGGCTACACCTTC
14,.,TRBD1,TRBJ1-1,TRBV19,CASSMNRGQGLAFF,TGTGCCAGTAGTATGAATAGGGGGCAAGGTCTAGCTTTCTTT
15,.,TRBD1,TRBJ1-2,TRBV7-2,CASSLGTGGDYGYTF,TGTGCCAGCAGCTTAGGGACAGGGGGTGACTATGGCTACACCTTC
13,.,.,TRBJ2-7,TRBV5-6,CASSLPDISEQYF,TGTGCCAGCAGCTTGCCCGACATTTCCGAGCAGTACTTC
13,.,.,TRBJ2-2,TRBV7-9,CASSWTATGELFF,TGTGCCAGCAGCTGGACAGCCACCGGGGAGCTGTTTTTT
14,.,.,TRBJ1-5,TRBV2,CASRERTAQGPQHF,TGTGCCAGCAGAGAAAGGACAGCCCAAGGGCCCCAGCATTTT
15,once,TRBD1,TRBJ2-5,TRBV7-6,CASSLMGQPQETQYF,TGTGCCAGCAGCTTAATGGGACAGCCTCAAGAGACCCAGTACTTC
17,.,TRBD2,TRBJ2-2,TRBV7-2,CASSFLASGANTGELFF,TGTGCCAGCAGCTTCCTGGCTAGCGGGGCGAACACCGGGGAGCTGTTTTTT
15,.,TRBD1,TRBJ1-1,TRBV5-3,CARSLDRGANTEAFF,TGTGCCAGAAGCTTGGACAGGGGGGCGAACACTGAAGCTTTCTTT
14,.,.,TRBJ1-6,TRBV4-3,CASSLGTQGSPLHF,TGCGCCAGCAGTCTCGGGACACAAGGTTCACCCCTCCACTTT
16,.,.,TRBJ2-1,TRBV7-2,CASSSSPGIVYNEQFF,TGTGCCAGCAGCTCGTCGCCCGGGATCGTCTACAATGAGCAGTTCTTC
15,.,.,TRBJ1-3,TRBV11-3,CASSPRGTSGNTIYF,TGTGCCAGCAGCCCGAGGGGGACCTCTGGAAACACCATATATTTT
13,.,.,TRBJ1-1,TRBV27,CASKFSGNTEAFF,TGTGCCAGCAAATTTTCGGGGAACACTGAAGCTTTCTTT
16,once,TRBD1,TRBJ1-2,TRBV10-3,CAITGTQGQGASGYTF,TGTGCCATCACGGGGACCCAGGGACAGGGGGCGTCGGGCTACACCTTC
14,.,.,TRBJ1-2,TRBV6-5,CASSNADSPGGYTF,TGTGCCAGCAGTAACGCCGACAGCCCTGGGGGCTACACCTTC
16,.,TRBD1,TRBJ1-4,TRBV3-1/TRBV3-2,CASRNRGREGDEKLFF,TGTGCCAGCAGGAACAGGGGGCGAGAGGGGGATGAAAAACTGTTTTTT
12,.,.,TRBJ1-2,TRBV5-1,CATRGGEHGYTF,TGCGCCACCCGAGGGGGGGAGCATGGCTACACCTTC
15,once,TRBD2,TRBJ2-1,TRBV5-5,CASSKGLAGGAPQFF,TGTGCCAGCAGCAAAGGACTAGCGGGGGGGGCCCCCCAGTTCTTC
15,few,.,TRBJ2-5,TRBV4-2,CASSQDRSGRETQYF,TGTGCCAGCAGCCAAGATCGTTCGGGGAGGGAGACCCAGTACTTC
12,.,.,TRBJ1-4,TRBV5-6,CASNLGGGKLFF,TGTGCCAGCAACCTTGGGGGGGGGAAACTGTTTTTT
13,.,TRBD1,TRBJ2-1,TRBV6-5,CATTGVPYNEQFF,TGTGCCACAACAGGGGTCCCCTACAATGAGCAGTTCTTC
15,.,TRBD2,TRBJ2-3,TRBV5-1,CASSPGTSRRDTQYF,TGCGCCAGCAGCCCCGGGACTAGTCGACGAGATACGCAGTATTTT
15,.,TRBD2,TRBJ2-5,TRBV30,CAWSVPRTSGETQYF,TGTGCCTGGAGTGTACCAAGAACTAGCGGAGAGACCCAGTACTTC
17,.,.,TRBJ2-6,TRBV27,CASSLRGPGAGANVLTF,TGTGCCAGCAGTTTACGGGGCCCGGGAGCTGGGGCCAACGTCCTGACTTTC
12,.,.,TRBJ1-6,TRBV30,CAWVSGNSPLHF,TGTGCCTGGGTCTCGGGTAATTCACCCCTCCACTTT